This TCR beta chain was documented in a study of blood T cells in healthy people across ages. Study-level results: Strongly correlated with naive T cell percentage was TCR beta diversity.

Per the germline V gene, CDR1 is SGHTA and CDR2 is FQGNSA. V lost 7 bases and J lost 8; bases outside the gene matches: 10. The CDR3 is 14 amino acids. Peripheral blood samples of 9 to 10 milliliters were drawn from each donor. There were at least 5 micrograms of total RNA extracted from every sample. Primed by a sample-barcoded 5' primer and a J-beta primer mix, a second PCR proceeded for roughly 7 to 11 cycles. A single record per CDR3 protein comes from TCRdb applying MiXCR to the 5' RACE reads. The sample has about a million distinct CDR3 sequences, roughly two fifths seen once; the top ten hold around 14%. With regard to this clonotype: What it binds is not known.

This clonotype was sampled from a man younger than 30 in good health. What was sequenced was blood. The chain uses TRBV7-2 and TRBJ1-4, with 7 positions matching TRBD1. The CDR3 bases are TGTGCCAGCAAACCCGACAGGGCAGGGGAAAAACTGTTTTTT. Translated: CASKPDRAGEKLFF.